The TCR beta chain described here comes from a study of OX40 agonist ivuxolimab in advanced cancers. Study details: Prior anti-PD-1, anti-PD-L1 or anti-CTLA-4 therapy was allowed; around 40% had some. Partial responses, seen in three patients, involved one hepatocellular carcinoma and two cutaneous melanomas.

The repertoire was sequenced with immunoSEQ multiplex PCR; TCRdb's copy has only in-frame clones and lacks some. The table includes more than 80,000 clones, 70% to 90% detected once. V lost 1 base, J lost 0 bases, and 8 bases lay in between. This CDR3 is 15 amino acids long. CDR1 SGHRS and CDR2 YFSETQ come from the germline V gene. The V and J genes are TRBV5-1 and TRBJ2-1, with D tentatively TRBD2 (6 bases). This material consisted of CD4+ or CD8+ T cells sorted from blood, taken in a trial of the OX40 agonist ivuxolimab. The TCR originated in an adult with an advanced solid tumor such as melanoma, head and neck, liver or kidney cancer. This CDR3 is CASSLRRDSYNEQFF. The DNA of the CDR3 is TGCGCCAGCAGCTTGCGGCGGGACTCCTACAATGAGCAGTTCTTC.